This T cell receptor beta chain emerged from a study of radiation and T cells in renal cell carcinoma. Documented time point: baseline pretreatment blood. Regarding treatment: 15 Gy SBRT to primary tumor, nephrectomy 4 weeks later. This CDR3 has 17 amino acids. CDR1 SGHRS and CDR2 YFSETQ come from the germline V gene. The ends lost 4 bases at V and 6 bases at J; junction bases unmatched: 13. Libraries were prepared by immunoSEQ multiplex PCR; TCRdb keeps only in-frame clonotypes and omits some of them. The table lists about 140,000 clones, approximately 87% of them singletons. This sequence originates from a woman between 50 and 59 years old with renal cell carcinoma. V is TRBV5-1 and J is TRBJ2-7; 13 bases fit TRBD2. The sequences come from blood, collected from a patient whose treatment included radiotherapy and nephrectomy. As DNA, the CDR3 is TGCGCCAGCAGCCAGATTCCGGGACTAGCGGGAAGCCCCGAGCAGTACTTC. Amino acids: CASSQIPGLAGSPEQYF.